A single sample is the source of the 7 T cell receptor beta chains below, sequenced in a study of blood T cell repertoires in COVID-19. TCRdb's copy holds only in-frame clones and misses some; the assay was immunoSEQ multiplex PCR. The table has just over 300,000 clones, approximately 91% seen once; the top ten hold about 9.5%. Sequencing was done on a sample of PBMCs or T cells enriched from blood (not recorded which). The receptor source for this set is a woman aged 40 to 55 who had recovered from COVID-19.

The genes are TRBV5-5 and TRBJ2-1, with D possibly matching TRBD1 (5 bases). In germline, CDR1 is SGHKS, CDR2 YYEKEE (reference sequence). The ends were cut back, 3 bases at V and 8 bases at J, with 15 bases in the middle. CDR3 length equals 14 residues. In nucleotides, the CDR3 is TGTGCCAGCAGCTCCCAGACAGCCCCCCATGAGCAGTTCTTC. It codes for CASSSQTAPHEQFF.

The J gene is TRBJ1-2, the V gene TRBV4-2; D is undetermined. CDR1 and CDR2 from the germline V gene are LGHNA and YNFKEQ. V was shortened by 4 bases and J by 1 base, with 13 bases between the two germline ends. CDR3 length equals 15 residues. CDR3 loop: CASSPRRDHNYGYTF. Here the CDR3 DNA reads TGTGCCAGCAGCCCCAGGCGAGATCATAACTATGGCTACACCTTC.

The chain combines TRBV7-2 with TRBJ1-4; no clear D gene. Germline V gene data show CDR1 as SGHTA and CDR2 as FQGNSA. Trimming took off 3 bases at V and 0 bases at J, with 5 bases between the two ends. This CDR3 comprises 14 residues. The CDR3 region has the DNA TGTGCCAGCAGCTTTCCCGCAACTAATGAAAAACTGTTTTTT. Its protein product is CASSFPATNEKLFF.

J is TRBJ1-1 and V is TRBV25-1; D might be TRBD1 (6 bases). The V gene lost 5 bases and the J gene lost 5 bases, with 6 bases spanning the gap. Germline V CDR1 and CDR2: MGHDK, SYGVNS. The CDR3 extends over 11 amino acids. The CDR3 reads CASSRGTEAFF. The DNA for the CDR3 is TGTGCCAGCAGTAGGGGGACTGAAGCTTTCTTT.

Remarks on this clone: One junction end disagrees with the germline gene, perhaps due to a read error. CDR3 sequence reads: CATSDSARGSSQSQHF. CDR3 bases: TGTGCCACCAGTGATTCCGCCAGAGGGTCCAGTCAGTCCCAGCATTTT. The J gene is TRBJ1-5, the V gene TRBV24-1; D gene unclear. The CDR3 runs 16 residues. CDR1 and CDR2 (germline): KGHDR, SFDVKD.

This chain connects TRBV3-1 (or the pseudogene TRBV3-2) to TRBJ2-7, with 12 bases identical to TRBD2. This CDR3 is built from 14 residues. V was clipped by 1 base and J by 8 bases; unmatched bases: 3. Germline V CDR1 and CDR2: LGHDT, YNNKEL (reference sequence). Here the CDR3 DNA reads TGTGCCAGCAGCCAAGTTGGACTAGCGGGGCAGCAGTACTTC. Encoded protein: CASSQVGLAGQQYF.

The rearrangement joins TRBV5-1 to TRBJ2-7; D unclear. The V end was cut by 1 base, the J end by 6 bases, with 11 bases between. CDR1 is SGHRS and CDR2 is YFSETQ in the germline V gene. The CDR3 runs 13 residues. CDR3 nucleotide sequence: TGCGCCAGCAGCTTGCCCGTAGAATCCGAGCAGTACTTC. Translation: CASSLPVESEQYF.